This T cell receptor beta chain was sequenced during a study of brain T cells in children with intractable seizures. Time point specified: blood from clinic visit 5 months post-surgery; TSC patient then seizure free. Clones were sequenced by immunoSEQ multiplex PCR, and TCRdb holds only the in-frame ones, with some missing. This sample has about 340,000 clones, with 85% to 95% found just once. Germline V gives CDR1 DFQATT, CDR2 SNEGSKA (reference sequence). The V end lost 3 bases, the J end lost 11 bases, and 23 bases lay between the germline ends. CDR3 length equals 14 residues. The sample was peripheral blood, taken 4 to 5 months after surgery. The chain combines TRBV20-1 with TRBJ2-7; no definite D call. The sequence came from a boy under two years old with tuberous sclerosis and intractable seizures. CDR3: CSASQPGSQKWKYF. For the CDR3, the DNA is TGCAGTGCTAGTCAACCCGGCAGCCAGAAGTGGAAGTACTTC.